Shown below are 22 T cell receptor beta chains from a single sample sequenced in a study of shared clonotypes between healthy human individuals. TCRdb's copy holds only in-frame clones and misses some; the assay was immunoSEQ multiplex PCR. Among 2 million to 2.5 million clones, 85% to 95% were seen once, and the ten largest hold 0.37%. What was sequenced was naive CD4+ T cells from PBMCs. Noted subset: CD45RA+ positively selected. Receptors originate from a man aged 18 to 35 in good health. Some clones in this sample may be carry-over from other donors' samples.

The chain uses TRBV4-3 and TRBJ1-2; D is unresolved. V was pared by 4 bases and J by 9 bases, with 9 bases between. There are 11 residues in the CDR3. CDR1 LGHNA and CDR2 YSLEER come from the germline V gene. CDR3 amino acids: CASSLIVSYTF. The CDR3 nucleotides read TGCGCCAGCAGCCTGATCGTGAGCTACACCTTC.

The V call is TRBV29-1, the J call TRBJ1-1, with TRBD1 as a possible D gene (6 bases). The length of the CDR3 is 14 residues. V was pared by 5 bases and J by 0 bases, with 13 bases between. Germline CDR1 reads SQVTM; CDR2 reads ANQGSEA. In DNA, the CDR3 is TGCAGCGTTCAAACAGGGTCTTTGAACACTGAAGCTTTCTTT. Protein product: CSVQTGSLNTEAFF.

This chain links TRBV5-1 with TRBJ2-3; TRBD2 might be the D (5 bases). The germline gives CDR1 SGHRS, CDR2 YFSETQ. The CDR3 runs to 16 residues. Trimming left V 2 bases short and J 11 bases short, with 24 bases between. Here the CDR3 reads CASSFDTNPQLGGQYF. Here the CDR3 DNA reads TGCGCCAGCAGCTTTGACACGAATCCCCAACTAGGTGGGCAGTATTTT.

In this sample, this clone turned up once. The V and J genes are TRBV10-3 and TRBJ2-1; D is unresolved. Trimming took off 4 bases at V and 6 bases at J, with 13 bases between the two ends. This CDR3 has 14 amino acids. From germline, CDR1 is ENHRY and CDR2 SYGVKD. The CDR3 DNA follows: TGTGCCATCAGTGTTAGTGGGCGTCTCAATGAGCAGTTCTTC. Its translation is CAISVSGRLNEQFF.

This sequence joins TRBV7-3 and TRBJ1-5; no clear D gene. Germline CDR1 and CDR2: SGHTA and FQGTGA. There are 15 residues in the CDR3. Deletions cut 2 bases from V and 0 bases from J, with 8 bases between. The CDR3 is CASSLGGISNQPQHF. In nucleotides, the CDR3 is TGTGCCAGCAGCTTAGGCGGGATTAGCAATCAGCCCCAGCATTTT.

V is TRBV7-2 and J is TRBJ1-4, with a possible D match to TRBD1 (5 bases). The V end was cut by 6 bases, the J end by 8 bases, with 13 bases between. This CDR3 spans 13 amino acids. In germline, CDR1 is SGHTA, CDR2 FQGNSA. The CDR3 is CASSPDSGEKLFF. DNA for the CDR3: TGTGCCAGCAGTCCCGACAGCGGCGAAAAACTGTTTTTT. Filled out from reference TRBV7-2 and TRBJ1-4, the complete variable domain reads GAGVSQSPSNKVTEKGKDVELRCDPISGHTALYWYRQSLGQGLEFLIYFQGNSAPDKSGLPSDRFSAERTGGSVSTLTIQRTQQEDSAVYLCASSPDSGEKLFFGSGTQLSVL.

This clone was counted once. This chain's CDR3 is CASSQPLAGVSYEQYF. The CDR3 coding sequence is TGCGCCAGCAGCCAACCTCTAGCGGGAGTCTCCTACGAGCAGTACTTC. The chain carries TRBV4-1 and TRBJ2-7, with 10 nucleotides matching TRBD2. The CDR3 covers 16 residues. CDR1 is MGHRA and CDR2 is YSYEKL in the germline V gene. V lost 2 bases to trimming and J lost 0 bases; unmatched junction nucleotides: 4.

This chain connects TRBV27 to TRBJ2-1, with D possibly matching TRBD1 (5 bases). V was trimmed by 6 bases and J by 2 bases, leaving 11 bases between them. CDR3 length: 14 amino acids. The germline V gene has CDR1 MNHEY and CDR2 SMNVEV (reference sequence). This CDR3 is CASRTVQTYNEQFF. The CDR3 DNA sequence: TGTGCCAGCAGGACAGTTCAGACCTACAATGAGCAGTTCTTC.

The CDR3 sequence: CASSQDGTSGEETQYF. The CDR3 nucleotides read TGTGCCAGCAGCCAAGATGGGACTAGCGGCGAAGAGACCCAGTACTTC. The rearrangement links TRBV4-2 to TRBJ2-5; 11 bases align to TRBD2. This CDR3 has 16 amino acids. Trimming removed 0 bases from V and 3 bases from J; junction bases left unmatched: 3. From germline, CDR1 is LGHNA and CDR2 YNFKEQ.

V gene TRBV11-2 combines with J gene TRBJ2-5; 12 bases map to TRBD2. V trimming: 6 bases; J trimming: 5 bases; junction bases outside the gene matches: 13. CDR3 length: 17 residues. CDR1 and CDR2 (germline): SGHAT, FQNNGV. CDR3 nucleotide sequence: TGTGCCAGCAGAACCACCGCGCGTCTAGCGGGGGGGGAGACCCAGTACTTC. It specifies CASRTTARLAGGETQYF.

This chain joins TRBV27 and TRBJ2-7, with D possibly TRBD1 on 6 matching bases. The CDR3 is made up of 14 amino acids. Germline lookup yields CDR1 MNHEY and CDR2 SMNVEV (reference sequence). V was pared by 4 bases and J by 4 bases, with 14 bases between. CDR3 sequence reads: CASSSYGTPYEQYF. CDR3 nucleotides: TGTGCCAGCAGTTCGTACGGGACACCTTACGAGCAGTACTTC.

This sequence joins TRBV7-9 and TRBJ2-1, with TRBD1 matching 12 bases. V lost 1 base and J lost 8; bases outside the gene matches: 6. Germline V gene lookup returns CDR1 SEHNR and CDR2 FQNEAQ (reference sequence). This CDR3 contains 16 residues. Here the CDR3 reads CASSLVSWDRGHEQFF. As DNA, the CDR3 is TGTGCCAGCAGCTTAGTTTCCTGGGACAGGGGGCATGAGCAGTTCTTC.

The chain links TRBV5-4 to TRBJ1-1; 10 positions agree with TRBD1. Germline-derived CDR1 and CDR2 are SGHNT and YYREEE (reference sequence). The CDR3 contains 15 residues. V lost 4 bases, J lost 5 bases, and 8 bases stayed unmatched. This CDR3 reads CASSRDRGGRTEAFF. The CDR3 DNA reads TGTGCCAGCAGCCGGGACAGGGGCGGAAGGACTGAAGCTTTCTTT.

This chain uses TRBV6-5 with TRBJ2-3, with a tentative D call TRBD1 (5 bases). The V and J ends lost 5 bases and 8 bases respectively, with 8 bases between them. Germline lookup yields CDR1 MNHEY and CDR2 SVGAGI. The CDR3 extends over 11 amino acids. The CDR3 reads CASSPQGTQYF. Written as DNA, the CDR3 is TGTGCCAGCAGTCCTCAGGGTACGCAGTATTTT.

In regard to this clone: This sample also contains other DNA sequences that code for the same CDR3. CDR3 in amino acids: CASSYSSQGSGNTIYF. The CDR3 coding sequence is TGTGCCAGCAGTTACTCCTCCCAGGGCTCTGGAAACACCATATATTTT. The chain uses TRBV6-5 and TRBJ1-3, with TRBD1 as a possible D gene (5 bases). Germline V CDR1 and CDR2: MNHEY, SVGAGI. The CDR3 runs to 16 residues. Between the trimmed V and J ends, which lost 0 bases and 0 bases, there was a span of 9 bases.

The CDR3: CASSGQGGGELFF. The CDR3 bases are TGCGCCAGCAGCGGACAGGGTGGCGGGGAGCTGTTTTTT. The genes are TRBV5-1 and TRBJ2-2; 8 nucleotides match TRBD1. After removal of 4 bases from V and 7 bases from J, the junction contained 3 bases not matched to a gene. Per germline, CDR1 SGHRS and CDR2 YFSETQ. The length of the CDR3 is 13 residues.

The rearrangement links TRBV7-2 to TRBJ1-1; weak D call: TRBD1 (5 bases). This CDR3 has 13 amino acids. V lost 1 base to trimming and J lost 6 bases, with 9 bases between them. Germline V gene lookup returns CDR1 SGHTA and CDR2 FQGNSA. Written as DNA, the CDR3 is TGTGCCAGCAGCTTAGGCAGGGCCCCTGAAGCTTTCTTT. Translating gives CASSLGRAPEAFF.

In DNA, the CDR3 is TGTGCCAGCAGCTTGATCAGGGGCGGCACCGGGGAGCTGTTTTTT. Encoded protein: CASSLIRGGTGELFF. The chain links TRBV5-8 to TRBJ2-2, with D perhaps TRBD1 (6 bases). The ends were cut back, 1 base at V and 4 bases at J, with 11 bases in the middle. The CDR3 extends over 15 amino acids. CDR1 is SGHTS, CDR2 YDEGEE, per germline.

This sequence joins TRBV28 and TRBJ2-1; 7 positions agree with TRBD2. Germline V gene data show CDR1 as MDHEN and CDR2 as SYDVKM. With 6 bases clipped from V and 3 bases from J, the junction kept 8 bases outside the gene matches. This CDR3 is 15 amino acids long. The CDR3 nucleotides are TGTGCCAGCAGAGGGAGGGGAGAAAGCTACAATGAGCAGTTCTTC. It specifies CASRGRGESYNEQFF.

This clone was seen just once. The genes are TRBV4-1 and TRBJ2-7; TRBD2 matches 10 bases. Germline V gene data show CDR1 as MGHRA and CDR2 as YSYEKL. V lost 4 bases to trimming and J lost 7 bases; unmatched junction nucleotides: 13. The CDR3 sequence is 16 residues long. The DNA for the CDR3 is TGCGCCAGCAGCCCTTCTCCTAGCGGGGGAGAGAGGGAGCAGTACTTC. Its translation: CASSPSPSGGEREQYF.

Remarks on this clone: This specimen includes other DNA sequences encoding the same CDR3. The gene calls are TRBV28 and TRBJ1-1; D remains ambiguous. V was clipped by 4 bases and J by 2 bases, with 8 bases between them. CDR3 length equals 13 residues. The germline V gene has CDR1 MDHEN and CDR2 SYDVKM. The CDR3 DNA is TGTGCCAGCAGTTATGCAGGAAACACTGAAGCTTTCTTT. This sequence encodes CASSYAGNTEAFF.

This clone was counted only a few times. This sample also contains other DNA sequences that code for the same CDR3. This chain connects TRBV5-1 to TRBJ1-1, with D unclear. Germline assignment: CDR1 SGHRS and CDR2 YFSETQ. The CDR3 sequence is 14 residues long. The V end was cut by 0 bases, the J end by 0 bases, with 6 bases between. CDR3 in amino acids: CASSLVRMNTEAFF. CDR3 DNA sequence: TGCGCCAGCAGCTTGGTTCGGATGAACACTGAAGCTTTCTTT.